This TCR beta chain was retrieved from a study of identical twins. Points from the study as a whole: Monozygotic twin pairs showed more out-of-frame TCR alpha sharing than models estimated. Insertions were fewer in abundant cord blood beta clonotypes, whereas memory repertoires showed none of this pattern.

TCRdb analysed the 5' RACE reads with MiXCR anew, one entry per CDR3 protein. Of roughly 700,000 distinct CDR3 sequences listed, around 8.6% are singletons. This clonotype has ten or more counts. The antigen remains undetermined. Trimming took off 4 bases at V and 8 bases at J, with 12 bases between the two ends. The CDR3 runs to 13 residues. CDR1 and CDR2 (germline): SGHRS, YFSETQ. This sample was shared with a second study, whose subject was yellow fever vaccine responses in identical twins.

The clonotype comes from a woman in her late teens or twenties in good health. The V gene is TRBV5-1, the J gene TRBJ1-4, with D possibly being TRBD1 (6 bases). Specimen: PBMCs. CDR3 coding DNA: TGCGCCAGCAGCGGGACACGGGAGGAAAAACTGTTTTTT. Its protein is CASSGTREEKLFF.